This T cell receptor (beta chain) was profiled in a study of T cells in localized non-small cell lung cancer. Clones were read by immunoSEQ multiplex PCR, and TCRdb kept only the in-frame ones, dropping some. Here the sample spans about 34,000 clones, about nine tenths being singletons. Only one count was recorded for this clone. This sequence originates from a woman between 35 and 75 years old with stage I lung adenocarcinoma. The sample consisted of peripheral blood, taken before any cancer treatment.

CDR3 DNA sequence: TGCGCCAGCAGCGTTGGGCGGACTAGCGGACACACAGATACGCAGTATTTT. Protein sequence: CASSVGRTSGHTDTQYF. The chain combines TRBV5-1 with TRBJ2-3, with 10 bases identical to TRBD2. Germline V CDR1 and CDR2: SGHRS, YFSETQ. The CDR3 loop spans 17 amino acids. The V gene end was trimmed by 4 bases and the J gene end by 2 bases; junction bases not matched to a gene: 10.